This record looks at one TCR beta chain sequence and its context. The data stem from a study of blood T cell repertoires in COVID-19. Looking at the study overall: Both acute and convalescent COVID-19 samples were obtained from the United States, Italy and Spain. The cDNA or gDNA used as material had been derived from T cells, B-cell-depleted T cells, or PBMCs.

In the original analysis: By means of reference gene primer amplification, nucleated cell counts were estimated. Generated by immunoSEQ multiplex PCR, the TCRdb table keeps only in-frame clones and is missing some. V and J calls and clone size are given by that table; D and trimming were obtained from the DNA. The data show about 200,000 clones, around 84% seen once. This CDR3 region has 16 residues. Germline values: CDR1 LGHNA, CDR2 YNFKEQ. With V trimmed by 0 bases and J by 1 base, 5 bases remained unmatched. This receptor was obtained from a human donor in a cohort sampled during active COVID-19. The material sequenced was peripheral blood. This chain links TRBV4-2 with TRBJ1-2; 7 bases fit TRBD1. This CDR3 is CASSQDRGGGNYGYTF. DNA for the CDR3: TGTGCCAGCAGCCAAGATCGAGGGGGCGGTAACTATGGCTACACCTTC.